One sample yielded the 24 T cell receptor beta chains listed below, sequenced in a study of blood T cell repertoires in COVID-19. The protocol was immunoSEQ multiplex PCR, while the TCRdb copy is restricted to in-frame clones and leaves out a portion. Of 100,000 to 150,000 clones listed, more than 75% are singletons. What was sequenced was peripheral blood. Receptors were obtained from a man aged 45-65 years with active COVID-19.

The chain has TRBV7-2 and TRBJ1-5; D possibly corresponds to TRBD1 (5 bases). This CDR3 has 17 residues. Trimming shortened V by 5 bases and J by 0 bases, and 17 bases separated the two germline ends. Germline V gene lookup returns CDR1 SGHTA and CDR2 FQGNSA. The CDR3 here is CASSPRGTVDSNQPQHF. For the CDR3, the DNA is TGTGCCAGCAGCCCCCGGGGGACCGTAGATAGCAATCAGCCCCAGCATTTT.

Only one count was recorded for this clone. The chain links TRBV30 to TRBJ1-4; D not certain. Looked up from germline, CDR1 is GTSNPN and CDR2 is SVGIG (reference sequence). Deletions cut 6 bases from V and 7 bases from J, with 12 bases between. CDR3 length equals 12 residues. The CDR3 protein is CACGPRVEKLFF. The DNA of the CDR3 is TGTGCCTGCGGACCGAGGGTTGAAAAACTGTTTTTT.

The genes are TRBV3-1 (or the pseudogene TRBV3-2) and TRBJ2-2; the match to TRBD1 covers 9 bases. With 4 bases clipped from V and 14 bases from J, the junction kept 8 bases outside the gene matches. Germline V lookup: CDR1 LGHDT, CDR2 YNNKEL (reference sequence). CDR3 size: 13 residues. CDR3 DNA sequence: TGTGCCAGCAGCCGCAATCCGGGACAGGGACTGTTTTTT. Amino acid sequence: CASSRNPGQGLFF.

This sequence joins TRBV18 and TRBJ1-6; the match to TRBD1 covers 11 bases. This CDR3 is built from 13 residues. The trim removed 7 bases at V and 14 bases at J, leaving 7 bases unmatched. Germline V lookup: CDR1 KGHSH, CDR2 LQKENI. The DNA of the CDR3 is TGTGCCAGCTTGGGACAGGGGGAGGTAGCCCTCCACTTT. Translating gives CASLGQGEVALHF.

This clone was observed once. V is TRBV7-2 and J is TRBJ2-2; D is uncertain. Between the trimmed V and J ends, which lost 0 bases and 7 bases, there was a span of 6 bases. This CDR3 has 13 amino acids. CDR1 and CDR2 from the germline V gene are SGHTA and FQGNSA. CDR3 in amino acids: CASSLARSGELFF. CDR3 nucleotides: TGTGCCAGCAGCTTAGCTAGGAGCGGGGAGCTGTTTTTT.

V and J are TRBV6-2 or TRBV6-3 and TRBJ1-1; the match to TRBD1 covers 7 bases. Germline V gene data show CDR1 as MNHEY and CDR2 as SVGEGT. Germline trimming cut 0 bases from V and 12 bases from J; bases unmatched to any gene: 4. There are 12 residues in the CDR3. Written as DNA, the CDR3 is TGTGCCAGCAGTTACTCCGGCAGGGGGACTTTCTTT. Translating it yields CASSYSGRGTFF.

The chain uses TRBV7-2 and TRBJ2-5, with TRBD2 matching over 8 bases. The J segment lost 5 bases and the V segment lost 5 bases, leaving 16 bases of the junction unmatched. CDR3 length: 17 amino acids. CDR1 and CDR2 from the germline V gene are SGHTA and FQGNSA. In DNA form, the CDR3 reads TGTGCCAGCAGCCCGGGGGCAGGGACTAGTGCTCGGGAGACCCAGTACTTC. It codes for CASSPGAGTSARETQYF.

The chain uses TRBV6-5 and TRBJ1-2; 8 positions agree with TRBD1. The CDR3 totals 14 residues. V lost 7 bases and J lost 2; bases outside the gene matches: 6. The germline V gene encodes CDR1 MNHEY and CDR2 SVGAGI. For the CDR3, the DNA is TGTGCCAGCAATCCGCAGGGGGCGAACTATGGCTACACCTTC. Encoded protein: CASNPQGANYGYTF.

The chain uses TRBV5-5 and TRBJ1-4, with 9 bases matching TRBD1. There are 16 residues in the CDR3. The V segment lost 0 bases and the J segment 10 bases; nucleotides outside the gene matches: 10. CDR1 is SGHKS and CDR2 is YYEKEE in the germline V gene (reference sequence). The CDR3 protein is CASSLGEWTGDGKLFF. The CDR3, as DNA: TGTGCCAGCAGCTTGGGGGAGTGGACAGGGGATGGAAAACTGTTTTTT.

This chain connects TRBV4-1 to TRBJ1-4, with TRBD1 matching over 8 bases. The trim removed 4 bases at V and 1 base at J, leaving 5 bases unmatched. The V gene's germline CDR1 is MGHRA and CDR2 YSYEKL. CDR3 length: 16 residues. CDR3 region: CASSLGQGGTNEKLFF. The CDR3 region has the DNA TGCGCCAGCAGCCTCGGACAGGGAGGAACTAATGAAAAACTGTTTTTT.

V and J are TRBV29-1 and TRBJ2-7; 11 nucleotides match TRBD2. The CDR3 contains 14 residues. With V trimmed by 4 bases and J by 2 bases, 4 bases remained unmatched. Germline V gene lookup returns CDR1 SQVTM and CDR2 ANQGSEA. The CDR3 loop is CSVATLAGAYEQYF. CDR3 nucleotides: TGCAGCGTTGCCACACTAGCGGGGGCCTACGAGCAGTACTTC.

The J gene is TRBJ1-2, the V gene TRBV9; D gene uncertain. CDR3 length equals 15 residues. V was trimmed by 3 bases and J by 0 bases, leaving 12 bases between them. Germline CDR1 and CDR2: SGDLS and YYNGEE. CDR3 sequence reads: CASSENPNSNYGYTF. CDR3 nucleotide sequence: TGTGCCAGCAGCGAGAATCCTAATTCTAACTATGGCTACACCTTC.

The chain has TRBV7-9 and TRBJ2-5; TRBD1 matches 7 bases. The CDR3 length is 16 residues. Germline CDR1 and CDR2: SEHNR and FQNEAQ (reference sequence). V gave up 5 bases and J gave up 1 base; unmatched junction bases: 10. CDR3 in amino acids: CASSRRSGTAQETQYF. Here the CDR3 DNA reads TGTGCCAGCAGCCGCAGATCCGGGACAGCCCAAGAGACCCAGTACTTC. Together with reference TRBV7-9 and TRBJ2-5, the CDR3 gives the full variable domain: DTGVSQNPRHKITKRGQNVTFRCDPISEHNRLYWYRQTLGQGPEFLTYFQNEAQLEKSRLLSDRFSAERPKGSFSTLEIQRTEQGDSAMYLCASSRRSGTAQETQYFGPGTRLLVL.

The chain carries TRBV5-1 and TRBJ1-6; 7 nucleotides line up with TRBD1. This CDR3 has 14 residues. Germline V gene lookup returns CDR1 SGHRS and CDR2 YFSETQ. After removal of 9 bases from V and 5 bases from J, the junction contained 8 bases not matched to a gene. CDR3 sequence (DNA): TGCGCCACCAGGGACAGCGGGAATAATTCACCCCTCCACTTT. This encodes CATRDSGNNSPLHF.

The chain combines TRBV5-6 with TRBJ2-1; the D gene is possibly TRBD2 (7 bases). Per germline, CDR1 SGHDT and CDR2 YYEEEE. The V gene lost 4 bases and the J gene lost 2 bases, with 16 bases spanning the gap. The CDR3 runs 16 residues. The CDR3 region has the DNA TGTGCCAGCAGCCCGGCTTGGGGGGGCCCCTACAATGAGCAGTTCTTC. It specifies CASSPAWGGPYNEQFF.

The chain carries TRBV11-1 and TRBJ1-1; tentative D call: TRBD1 (6 bases). The CDR3 loop spans 15 amino acids. CDR1 SGHAT and CDR2 FQDESV come from the germline V gene (reference sequence). V lost 4 bases and J lost 4, with 16 bases in between. The CDR3: CASSSGAGRPTEAFF. The CDR3 coding sequence is TGTGCCAGCAGCTCAGGGGCAGGACGACCCACTGAAGCTTTCTTT.

The chain couples TRBV7-2 to TRBJ1-2; no clear D gene. CDR3 length equals 12 residues. In germline, CDR1 is SGHTA, CDR2 FQGNSA. V lost 5 bases, J lost 8 bases, and 12 bases lay in between. The CDR3 DNA sequence: TGTGCCAGCAGCCCCGGTTTTTCCGGCTACACCTTC. Translating it yields CASSPGFSGYTF.

V usage is TRBV10-3 and J usage is TRBJ1-6, with 7 bases matching TRBD1. Germline loops: CDR1 ENHRY, CDR2 SYGVKD. With V trimmed by 6 bases and J by 6 bases, 5 bases remained unmatched. The CDR3 loop spans 14 amino acids. In nucleotides, the CDR3 is TGTGCCATCAGGAAGGACAGGAGTAATTCACCCCTCCACTTT. As protein: CAIRKDRSNSPLHF.

The chain uses TRBV6-5 and TRBJ2-1; D may be TRBD1 (5 bases). V lost 8 bases to trimming and J lost 0 bases, with 11 bases between them. CDR1 MNHEY and CDR2 SVGAGI come from the germline V gene. CDR3 length: 14 amino acids. CDR3 sequence (DNA): TGTGCCAGCGGCGACAGATACTCCTACAATGAGCAGTTCTTC. Amino acids: CASGDRYSYNEQFF.

This chain's CDR3 is CATSGQGSHNEQFF. In nucleotides, the CDR3 is TGTGCCACCAGCGGACAGGGGTCCCACAATGAGCAGTTCTTC. This rearrangement joins TRBV15 to TRBJ2-1; 9 bases line up with TRBD1. The germline CDR1 and CDR2 sequences are LNHNV and YYDKDF (reference sequence). CDR3 length equals 14 residues. The V and J ends lost 5 bases and 5 bases, in that order; junction bases with no gene match: 4. The full variable domain, in which reference TRBV15 and TRBJ2-1 provide the parts outside the CDR3, is DAMVIQNPRYQVTQFGKPVTLSCSQTLNHNVMYWYQQKSSQAPKLLFHYYDKDFNNEADTPDNFQSRRPNTSFCFLDIRSPGLGDTAMYLCATSGQGSHNEQFFGPGTRLTVL.

V is TRBV19 and J is TRBJ1-5, with D uncertain. The V end was cut by 9 bases, the J end by 1 base, with 13 bases between. Looked up from germline, CDR1 is LNHDA and CDR2 is SQIVND (reference sequence). There are 14 residues in the CDR3. The CDR3 DNA follows: TGTGCCAGCAGAACAGAAAGCAGCAATCAGCCCCAGCATTTT. Its protein is CASRTESSNQPQHF.

The chain employs TRBV20-1 and TRBJ1-5; perhaps TRBD1 as D (5 bases). Trimming shortened V by 3 bases and J by 3 bases, and 15 bases separated the two germline ends. There are 15 residues in the CDR3. CDR1 DFQATT and CDR2 SNEGSKA come from the germline V gene (reference sequence). CDR3 DNA sequence: TGCAGTGCTAGTCGACAGCGGGGGATCAATCAGCCCCAGCATTTT. It encodes CSASRQRGINQPQHF.

This clone has only a few counts. The chain carries TRBV2 and TRBJ1-5; a weak D match, TRBD1 (5 bases). The CDR3 extends over 14 amino acids. Per the germline V gene, CDR1 is SNHLY and CDR2 is FYNNEI. V lost 6 bases, J lost 3 bases, and 12 bases lay in between. The CDR3 is CASRSDSINQPQHF. CDR3 DNA sequence: TGTGCCAGCAGATCCGACAGCATCAATCAGCCCCAGCATTTT.

Only one count was recorded for this clone. The chain joins TRBV10-3 to TRBJ2-1; 8 bases align to TRBD2. There are 16 residues in the CDR3. The junction had 11 bases not matched to a gene; V was cut back by 2 bases and J by 8 bases. Per germline, CDR1 ENHRY and CDR2 SYGVKD. CDR3 nucleotides: TGTGCCATCAGTGAGGGTATAGCGGGGCCCTATGATGAGCAGTTCTTC. Translation: CAISEGIAGPYDEQFF.